Detailed here is one TCR beta chain. The antigen remains undetermined. Healthy HIV-negative adults without recent acute infections or vaccinations served as donors. V dropped 8 bases and J dropped 1; count of bases not matched to a gene: 6. CDR1 SNHLY and CDR2 FYNNEI come from the germline V gene. The CDR3 is 15 residues long. The data are from a study of shared clonotypes between healthy human individuals. Study results and caveats: A handful of donors shared about 4.8% of their naive CD4 clonotypes.

Assay runs were performed at deep level. In replicate PCRs of sorted subsets, approximately 190 ng DNA, approximately 32,000 T cell genomes, was used. Produced via immunoSEQ multiplex PCR; TCRdb's table is partial and in-frame only. There are 190,000 or so clones in the sample; approximately 92% occur only once, and 0.067% lies in the top ten. The V call is TRBV2, the J call TRBJ2-2; 8 bases agree with TRBD1. The clonotype was recovered from a woman aged 25 to 39 in good health. The source material was naive CD4+ T cells sorted from blood. Documented subset: CD45RA+ positively selected. CDR3 sequence: CASRRQGWNTGELFF. The CDR3, as DNA: TGTGCCAGCCGCAGACAGGGGTGGAACACCGGGGAGCTGTTTTTT.